The 16 T cell receptor beta chains presented below share a single source sample, sequenced in a study of Graves' ophthalmopathy and Graves' hyperthyroidism. The sequenced template was RNA, covering the TCR beta CDR3 region. Second-round multiplex PCR followed a first-round RT-PCR using HTBI primers. One entry per CDR3 protein results from TCRdb running MiXCR on the multiplex PCR reads. The sample contains hundreds of thousands of distinct CDR3 sequences, approximately 15% of which appear only once. Sequenced sample: blood. The source of these receptors is a woman aged 25 to 39 with Graves' ophthalmopathy.

The chain links TRBV5-1 to TRBJ1-1; D is ambiguous. The germline V gene has CDR1 SGHRS and CDR2 YFSETQ. The CDR3 consists of 14 residues. The V end was cut by 5 bases, the J end by 6 bases, with 17 bases between. The CDR3 DNA follows: TGCGCCAGCAGAAGGGATGGTTACGAGGCTGAAGCTTTCTTT. Protein product: CASRRDGYEAEAFF.

There are many counts of this clonotype. The V gene is TRBV6-1, the J gene TRBJ2-7; no clear D. There are 12 residues in the CDR3. The germline V and J ends were trimmed by 5 bases and 6 bases, with 11 bases remaining between them. Germline V gene sequence: CDR1 MNHNS, CDR2 SASEGT. The CDR3 DNA follows: TGTGCCAGCAGTATGGCAGCATCCGAGCAGTACTTC. It specifies CASSMAASEQYF.

In this sample, this clonotype turned up many times. At one end, the junction sequence differs from germline, possibly due to a read error. This chain connects TRBV20-1 to TRBJ1-2; no clear D gene. The V gene's germline CDR1 is DFQATT and CDR2 SNEGSKA (reference sequence). The CDR3 runs 8 residues. CDR3 sequence reads: CSAYGPTF. The CDR3 nucleotides read TGCAGTGCTTACGGACCCACTTTC.

In DNA form, the CDR3 reads TGTGCCTGGAGTGGCAGGACGGACGGTTACGAGCAGTACTTC. Amino acid sequence: CAWSGRTDGYEQYF. The chain couples TRBV30 to TRBJ2-7, with D unresolved. There are 14 residues in the CDR3. Trimming left V 1 base short and J 4 bases short, with 14 bases between. The germline V gene has CDR1 GTSNPN and CDR2 SVGIG (reference sequence).

This clonotype was recorded at least ten times. The chain recombines TRBV20-1 with TRBJ2-2; the D gene is possibly TRBD2 (5 bases). Germline V gene data show CDR1 as DFQATT and CDR2 as SNEGSKA (reference sequence). V lost 0 bases to trimming and J lost 5 bases, with 22 bases between them. CDR3 length: 18 amino acids. The CDR3 nucleotides read TGCAGTGCTAGAGATCTTTCCCTCAAGCGGCTAGGGACCGGGGAGCTGTTTTTT. It encodes CSARDLSLKRLGTGELFF.

This clonotype was observed many times. In DNA, the CDR3 is TGTGCCAGCAGGCAGACAGGGATGAACACTGAAGCTTTCTTT. Translating gives CASRQTGMNTEAFF. This chain connects TRBV25-1 to TRBJ1-1, with TRBD1 identical over 7 bases. J lost 0 bases, V lost 6 bases, and 4 bases had no gene match. CDR3 length: 14 amino acids. Germline CDR1 is MGHDK and CDR2 is SYGVNS.

The sample holds many counts of this clonotype. The V call is TRBV30, the J call TRBJ2-7; tentatively, D is TRBD1 (5 bases). CDR1 is GTSNPN, CDR2 SVGIG, per germline (reference sequence). The CDR3 is 13 residues long. V shed 5 bases and J shed 3 bases, with 14 bases lying between them. In nucleotides, the CDR3 is TGTGCCTGGGAGGACAAGGTCAACTACGAGCAGTACTTC. It encodes CAWEDKVNYEQYF.

This clonotype was seen many times. The V and J genes are TRBV6-1 and TRBJ1-2; TRBD1 is a possible D gene (5 bases). Looked up from germline, CDR1 is MNHNS and CDR2 is SASEGT. The CDR3 spans 14 residues. The V end lost 4 bases, the J end lost 6 bases, and 15 bases lay between the germline ends. CDR3 sequence (DNA): TGTGCCAGCAGTGTAATGACGCGGGGGGATGGCTACACCTTC. As protein: CASSVMTRGDGYTF.

This clonotype was counted ten times or more. This rearrangement joins TRBV20-1 to TRBJ1-1, with D possibly being TRBD1 (6 bases). Germline V CDR1 and CDR2: DFQATT, SNEGSKA (reference sequence). Trimming removed 3 bases at V and 3 bases at J, with 11 bases between. The CDR3 is 13 residues long. CDR3 sequence: CSASLGQDTEAFF. The CDR3 region has the DNA TGCAGTGCTAGTCTGGGACAAGACACTGAAGCTTTCTTT.

This clonotype was observed many times. V is TRBV6-1 and J is TRBJ1-1, with 10 bases aligning to TRBD1. The CDR3 has 14 residues. CDR1 is MNHNS and CDR2 is SASEGT in the germline V gene. V trimming: 6 bases; J trimming: 0 bases; junction bases outside the gene matches: 1. The CDR3 loop reads CASRGQGMNTEAFF. In DNA form, the CDR3 reads TGTGCCAGCAGGGGACAGGGGATGAACACTGAAGCTTTCTTT.

This clonotype was detected ten times or more. The rearrangement uses TRBV6-1 and TRBJ1-2; D gene ambiguous. The germline CDR1 and CDR2 sequences are MNHNS and SASEGT. There are 18 residues in the CDR3. V was pared by 5 bases and J by 4 bases, with 26 bases between. CDR3 in DNA: TGTGCCAGCAGTCGAAGGAGAGGACGGGATTGGTCCTTCTATGGCTACACCTTC. Translation gives CASSRRRGRDWSFYGYTF.

This clonotype was found many times. The chain employs TRBV4-1 and TRBJ2-7; 9 nucleotides align to TRBD1. This CDR3 region has 16 residues. The J segment lost 5 bases and the V segment lost 1 base, leaving 9 bases of the junction unmatched. The germline V gene has CDR1 MGHRA and CDR2 YSYEKL. The CDR3 is CASSQGRRGQGHEQYF. CDR3 DNA: TGCGCCAGCAGCCAAGGCCGGCGGGGACAGGGCCACGAGCAGTACTTC.

There are many counts of this clonotype. The V gene is TRBV4-2, the J gene TRBJ1-1; no definite D call. The germline V gene has CDR1 LGHNA and CDR2 YNFKEQ. Trimming took 4 bases from V and 0 from J, leaving 12 bases between them. The CDR3 totals 15 residues. The CDR3 sequence is CASSRRTAMNTEAFF. The CDR3 DNA reads as TGTGCCAGCAGCCGAAGGACGGCTATGAACACTGAAGCTTTCTTT.

The gene calls are TRBV11-2 and TRBJ1-2; D possibly corresponds to TRBD1 (5 bases). Germline loops: CDR1 SGHAT, CDR2 FQNNGV. The CDR3 loop spans 13 amino acids. V lost 5 bases to trimming and J lost 5 bases, with 12 bases between them. CDR3 sequence reads: CASSHGTSYGYTF. Written as DNA, the CDR3 is TGTGCCAGCAGCCACGGGACTTCTTATGGCTACACCTTC.

This clonotype was seen at least ten times. V is TRBV6-5 and J is TRBJ1-1; D unclear. Germline V gene lookup returns CDR1 MNHEY and CDR2 SVGAGI. The CDR3 length is 14 residues. Deletions cut 2 bases from V and 0 bases from J, with 7 bases between. CDR3 DNA sequence: TGTGCCAGCAGTTACGGGCGAATGAACACTGAAGCTTTCTTT. It translates to CASSYGRMNTEAFF.

This clonotype was counted many times. The chain combines TRBV20-1 with TRBJ1-5, with D possibly being TRBD1 (5 bases). V lost 5 bases to trimming and J lost 7 bases, with 15 bases between them. The CDR3 is 13 amino acids. Germline V gives CDR1 DFQATT, CDR2 SNEGSKA (reference sequence). The CDR3 protein is CSAGTGEYQPQHF. As DNA, the CDR3 is TGCAGTGCTGGAACGGGGGAGTACCAGCCCCAGCATTTT.